The 10 T cell receptor beta chains below all came from one sample that was sequenced in a study of cytomegalovirus exposure and HLA in healthy donors. Primers for the PCR totalled 60 Vbeta and 13 Jbeta. Libraries were prepared by immunoSEQ multiplex PCR; TCRdb keeps only in-frame clonotypes and omits some of them. The table includes around 100,000 clones, about 60% detected once. The sample comprised PBMCs. Receptors originate from a woman under 40 in good health and CMV-seronegative.

This clone was seen a few times. The rearrangement joins TRBV6-1 to TRBJ2-5; TRBD1 might be the D (5 bases). Germline values: CDR1 MNHNS, CDR2 SASEGT. Trimming left V 1 base short and J 4 bases short, with 10 bases between. The CDR3 consists of 14 residues. The CDR3 DNA reads as TGTGCCAGCAGTGAAGTCCCCCAGGGAGAGACCCAGTACTTC. Its protein is CASSEVPQGETQYF.

The chain combines TRBV19 with TRBJ1-1, with unresolved D. Trimming pared 5 bases from V and 4 bases from J, leaving 11 bases between. Germline-derived CDR1 and CDR2 are LNHDA and SQIVND (reference sequence). The CDR3 runs to 13 residues. For the CDR3, the DNA is TGTGCCAGTAGTCCCATGGCTTTCACTGAAGCTTTCTTT. Protein product: CASSPMAFTEAFF. The full variable domain, completed using reference TRBV19 and TRBJ1-1, is DGGITQSPKYLFRKEGQNVTLSCEQNLNHDAMYWYRQDPGQGLRLIYYSQIVNDFQKGDIAEGYSVSREKKESFPLTVTSAQKNPTAFYLCASSPMAFTEAFFGQGTRLTVV.

The chain joins TRBV5-1 to TRBJ1-1; D unresolved. This CDR3 spans 14 amino acids. Germline V lookup: CDR1 SGHRS, CDR2 YFSETQ. V lost 1 base and J lost 2, with 9 bases in between. The CDR3 loop reads CASSLRSPNTEAFF. The CDR3 coding sequence is TGCGCCAGCAGCTTGAGGAGCCCTAACACTGAAGCTTTCTTT. Using reference TRBV5-1 and TRBJ1-1 for the parts outside the CDR3, the full variable domain is KAGVTQTPRYLIKTRGQQVTLSCSPISGHRSVSWYQQTPGQGLQFLFEYFSETQRNKGNFPGRFSGRQFSNSRSEMNVSTLELGDSALYLCASSLRSPNTEAFFGQGTRLTVV.

CDR3 bases: TGCGCCAGCAGCCACGCCGCCGGGACTGAAAATCAGCCCCAGCATTTT. Translated, it gives CASSHAAGTENQPQHF. The chain employs TRBV4-1 and TRBJ1-5, with a weak D call TRBD1 (5 bases). The germline CDR1 and CDR2 sequences are MGHRA and YSYEKL. V lost 3 bases and J lost 4, with 16 bases in between. CDR3 length equals 16 residues.

Only a few counts were recorded for this clone. The rearrangement links TRBV9 to TRBJ1-1; 7 bases are a match to TRBD1. Germline CDR1 is SGDLS and CDR2 is YYNGEE. The CDR3 length is 16 residues. After removal of 3 bases from V and 0 bases from J, the junction contained 8 bases not matched to a gene. Here the CDR3 DNA reads TGTGCCAGCAGCGCCTTAACAGGGGCTATGAACACTGAAGCTTTCTTT. Encoded protein: CASSALTGAMNTEAFF.

V gene TRBV15 combines with J gene TRBJ1-3, with a tentative D call TRBD1 (5 bases). Germline values: CDR1 LNHNV, CDR2 YYDKDF (reference sequence). This CDR3 comprises 15 residues. The ends were cut back, 5 bases at V and 0 bases at J, with 11 bases in the middle. In DNA, the CDR3 is TGTGCCACCAGCGCCGACAGCCGCTCTGGAAACACCATATATTTT. As protein: CATSADSRSGNTIYF.

The V gene is TRBV2, the J gene TRBJ2-5, with D possibly being TRBD2 (6 bases). Germline V lookup: CDR1 SNHLY, CDR2 FYNNEI. V was shortened by 0 bases and J by 3 bases, with 14 bases between the two germline ends. The CDR3 runs 16 residues. The CDR3 DNA follows: TGTGCCAGCAGTGAAGCGCTAGCGAGAGGAGAAGAGACCCAGTACTTC. Translation: CASSEALARGEETQYF.

The chain is built from TRBV9 and TRBJ2-1; 7 bases fit TRBD2. The germline V gene has CDR1 SGDLS and CDR2 YYNGEE. The CDR3 is 16 amino acids. J lost 3 bases, V lost 0 bases, and 6 bases had no gene match. In DNA form, the CDR3 reads TGTGCCAGCAGCGTAGGGGGCGGGAGTGGCTACAATGAGCAGTTCTTC. Its protein product is CASSVGGGSGYNEQFF.

The CDR3 DNA reads TGTGCCATCAGTGGGGGAATGACAGGGAGCAATCAGCCCCAGCATTTT. Translation: CAISGGMTGSNQPQHF. The chain couples TRBV10-3 to TRBJ1-5, with 7 bases matching TRBD1. The CDR3 has 16 amino acids. Germline lookup yields CDR1 ENHRY and CDR2 SYGVKD. The V segment lost 4 bases and the J segment 1 base; nucleotides outside the gene matches: 7.

The V gene is TRBV9, the J gene TRBJ2-3; 8 bases fit TRBD1. CDR3 length equals 14 residues. Germline loops: CDR1 SGDLS, CDR2 YYNGEE. With 0 bases clipped from V and 7 bases from J, the junction kept 4 bases outside the gene matches. The CDR3 loop is CASSVDDRGYTQYF. CDR3 nucleotide sequence: TGTGCCAGCAGCGTAGACGACAGGGGATATACGCAGTATTTT.